This section outlines one T cell receptor beta chain sequence together with its context. The antigen is unknown. V lost 3 bases and J lost 3, with 18 bases in between. The CDR3 spans 16 residues. The germline gives CDR1 SNHLY, CDR2 FYNNEI. This PCR relied on a set of 60 Vbeta primers and 13 Jbeta primers. Profiling relied on immunoSEQ multiplex PCR, and the TCRdb table lists in-frame clones only, not all of them. Of 80,000 to 100,000 clones in the sample, approximately 80% are singletons; the top ten hold approximately 3.7%. Donors sampled were nominally healthy, though unrecorded immune exposures were likely. This record comes from a study of cytomegalovirus exposure and HLA in healthy donors. Study-wide findings and caveats: The authors later linked a missense DCLRE1C variant to TCR beta V- and J-gene trimming. A later analysis associated 16,000 or so TCR beta sequences with HLA alleles at a 0.05 false discovery rate. A previous analysis found most TCR beta V segments productive roughly 87% or roughly 30% of the time.

The sequenced sample consisted of PBMCs. This chain uses TRBV2 with TRBJ2-7; a weak D match, TRBD1 (5 bases). The sequence came from a female donor in good health and CMV-seropositive. The CDR3 nucleotides read TGTGCCAGCAGTGAGCTTCGACAGACACCTTACTACGAGCAGTACTTC. Amino acids: CASSELRQTPYYEQYF. Full variable domain (remainder filled in from reference TRBV2 and TRBJ2-7): EPEVTQTPSHQVTQMGQEVILRCVPISNHLYFYWYRQILGQKVEFLVSFYNNEISEKSEIFDDQFSVERPDGSNFTLKIRSTKLEDSAMYFCASSELRQTPYYEQYFGPGTRLTVT.